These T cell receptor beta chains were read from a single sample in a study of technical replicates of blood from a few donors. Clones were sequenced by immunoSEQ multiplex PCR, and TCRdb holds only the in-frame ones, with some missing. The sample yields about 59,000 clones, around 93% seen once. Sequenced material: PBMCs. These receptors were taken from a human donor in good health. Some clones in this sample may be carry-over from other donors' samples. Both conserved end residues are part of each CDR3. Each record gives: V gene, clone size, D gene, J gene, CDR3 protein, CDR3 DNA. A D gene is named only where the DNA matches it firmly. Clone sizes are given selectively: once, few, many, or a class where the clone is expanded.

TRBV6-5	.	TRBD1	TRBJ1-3	CASSYSMRGRGNTIYF	TGTGCCAGCAGTTACTCGATGAGGGGGCGAGGAAACACCATATATTTT
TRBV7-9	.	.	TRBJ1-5	CASSLGGSYSNQPQHF	TGTGCCAGCAGCTTAGGGGGCAGCTATAGCAATCAGCCCCAGCATTTT
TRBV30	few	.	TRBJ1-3	CAWSRPRSSGNTIYF	TGTGCCTGGAGTCGGCCGCGGAGCTCTGGAAACACCATATATTTT
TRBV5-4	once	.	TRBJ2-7	CASSLVGGTLSYEQYF	TGTGCCAGCAGCTTGGTTGGAGGGACTTTATCCTACGAGCAGTACTTC
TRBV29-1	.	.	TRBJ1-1	CSGTEGGWKAFF	TGCAGCGGTACAGAGGGAGGGTGGAAAGCTTTCTTT
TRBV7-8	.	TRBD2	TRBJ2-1	CASSLDMRGNEQFF	TGTGCCAGCAGCTTAGATATGCGGGGGAATGAGCAGTTCTTC
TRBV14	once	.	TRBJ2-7	CASSQAGTYEQYF	TGTGCCAGCAGCCAGGCCGGGACCTACGAGCAGTACTTC
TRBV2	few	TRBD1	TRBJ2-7	CASSPGQGYHEQYF	TGTGCCAGCAGTCCGGGACAGGGATACCACGAGCAGTACTTC
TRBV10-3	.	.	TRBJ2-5	CAISWDAGNQETQYF	TGTGCCATCAGTTGGGACGCGGGAAACCAAGAGACCCAGTACTTC
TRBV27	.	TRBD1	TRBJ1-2	CASSFRTGVGYTF	TGTGCCAGCAGTTTCCGGACAGGGGTTGGCTACACCTTC
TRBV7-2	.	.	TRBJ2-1	CASSLRRDSYNEQFF	TGTGCCAGCAGCCTCCGGCGGGATTCTTACAATGAGCAGTTCTTC
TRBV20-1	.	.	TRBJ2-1	CSAPKAGEQFF	TGCAGTGCCCCCAAGGCGGGTGAGCAGTTCTTC
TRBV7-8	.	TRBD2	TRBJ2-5	CASSLVLAGGETQYF	TGTGCCAGCAGCTTAGTCCTAGCGGGGGGGGAGACCCAGTACTTC
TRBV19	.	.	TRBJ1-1	CASSPRNTEAFF	TGTGCCAGTAGTCCGAGGAACACTGAAGCTTTCTTT
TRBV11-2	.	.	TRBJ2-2	CASSLWPGGAPQYTGELFF	TGTGCCAGCAGCTTATGGCCGGGGGGCGCCCCCCAGTACACCGGGGAGCTGTTTTTT
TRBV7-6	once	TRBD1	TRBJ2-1	CASSLTGFDEQFF	TGTGCCAGCAGCTTGACAGGGTTTGATGAGCAGTTCTTC
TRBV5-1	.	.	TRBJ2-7	CASSFNPQGSSYEQYF	TGCGCCAGCAGCTTTAATCCACAGGGTAGCTCCTACGAGCAGTACTTC
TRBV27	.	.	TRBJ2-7	CASSPLRGTETYEQYF	TGTGCCAGCAGTCCACTCCGCGGGACAGAGACCTACGAGCAGTACTTC
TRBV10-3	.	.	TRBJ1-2	CAISESSLRGNGYTF	TGTGCCATCAGTGAGTCGTCACTACGAGGGAATGGCTACACCTTC
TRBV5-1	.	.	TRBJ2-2	CASSSQGYTNTGELFF	TGCGCCAGCAGCTCACAGGGATATACGAACACCGGGGAGCTGTTTTTT
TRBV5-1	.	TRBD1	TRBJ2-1	CASSLSGTGINEQFF	TGCGCCAGCAGCTTATCCGGGACAGGGATAAATGAGCAGTTCTTC
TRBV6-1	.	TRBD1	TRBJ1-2	CASSEWTGPNYGYTF	TGTGCCAGCAGTGAATGGACAGGCCCAAACTATGGCTACACCTTC
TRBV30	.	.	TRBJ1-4	CAWTTGRKANEKLFF	TGTGCCTGGACTACCGGGAGGAAGGCTAATGAAAAACTGTTTTTT
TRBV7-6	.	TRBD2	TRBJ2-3	CASSLAYPSGAPDTQYF	TGTGCCAGCAGCTTAGCGTACCCTAGCGGGGCTCCGGATACGCAGTATTTT
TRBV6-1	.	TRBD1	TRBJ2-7	CASSWDREQYF	TGTGCCAGCAGTTGGGACAGGGAGCAGTACTTC
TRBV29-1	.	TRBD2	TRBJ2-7	CSVSRTSGIISYEQYF	TGCAGCGTCTCAAGGACTAGCGGGATTATCTCATACGAGCAGTACTTC
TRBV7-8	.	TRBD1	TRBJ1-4	CASSPDRGRQANEKLFF	TGTGCCAGCAGCCCAGACAGGGGGAGGCAGGCTAATGAAAAACTGTTTTTT
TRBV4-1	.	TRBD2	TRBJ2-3	CASRRTSGRDTQYF	TGCGCCAGCAGAAGGACTAGCGGGAGAGATACGCAGTATTTT
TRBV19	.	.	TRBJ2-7	CASSIDKRQSYEQYF	TGTGCCAGTAGTATAGATAAGAGGCAGTCCTACGAGCAGTACTTC
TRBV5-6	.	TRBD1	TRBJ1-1	CASSRYRGERQNTEAFF	TGTGCCAGCAGCAGGTACAGGGGAGAGAGGCAGAACACTGAAGCTTTCTTT
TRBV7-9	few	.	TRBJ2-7	CASSTRDSYEQYF	TGTGCCAGCAGTACTAGGGACTCCTACGAGCAGTACTTC
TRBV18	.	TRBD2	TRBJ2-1	CASSPPGAGLSNEQFF	TGTGCCAGCTCACCACCAGGAGCGGGGCTTTCGAATGAGCAGTTCTTC
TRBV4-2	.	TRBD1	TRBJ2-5	CASSRQPGQGRQETQYF	TGTGCCAGCAGCCGGCAACCGGGACAGGGGCGCCAAGAGACCCAGTACTTC
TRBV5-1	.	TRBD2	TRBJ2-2	CASSLGDYSTGELFF	TGCGCCAGCAGCTTGGGGGACTACTCGACCGGGGAGCTGTTTTTT
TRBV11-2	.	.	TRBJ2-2	CASSLLANTGELFF	TGTGCCAGCAGCTTACTAGCGAACACCGGGGAGCTGTTTTTT
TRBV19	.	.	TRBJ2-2	CASNGRVWTGELFF	TGTGCCTCAAACGGCAGGGTGTGGACCGGGGAGCTGTTTTTT
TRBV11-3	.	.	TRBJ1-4	CASSFSRLQGSNEKLFF	TGTGCCAGCAGCTTTTCCCGATTGCAGGGGTCTAATGAAAAACTGTTTTTT
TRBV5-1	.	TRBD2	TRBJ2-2	CASSLGTSGSKTGELFF	TGCGCCAGCAGCCTCGGGACTAGCGGGAGCAAAACCGGGGAGCTGTTTTTT
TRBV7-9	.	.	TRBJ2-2	CASSLFSLTNTGELFF	TGTGCCAGCAGCTTATTTTCCCTTACGAACACCGGGGAGCTGTTTTTT
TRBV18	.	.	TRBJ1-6	CASSDNQFNNSPLHF	TGTGCCAGCTCCGATAACCAGTTTAATAATTCACCCCTCCACTTT
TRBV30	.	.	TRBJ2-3	CAWKSLGARDTQYF	TGTGCCTGGAAGTCACTGGGGGCGCGAGATACGCAGTATTTT
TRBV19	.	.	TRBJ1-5	CASSIEQGHASQPQHF	TGTGCCAGTAGTATAGAACAGGGCCACGCGTCTCAGCCCCAGCATTTT
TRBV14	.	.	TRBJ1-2	CASSQVVTASTILDGYTF	TGTGCCAGCAGCCAAGTTGTGACAGCGTCAACGATCCTTGATGGCTACACCTTC
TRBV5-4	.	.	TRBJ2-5	CASSLGGGVSETQYF	TGTGCCAGCAGCTTAGGAGGGGGCGTATCAGAGACCCAGTACTTC
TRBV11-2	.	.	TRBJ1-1	CASSGGVNTEAFF	TGTGCCAGCAGCGGAGGAGTGAACACTGAAGCTTTCTTT
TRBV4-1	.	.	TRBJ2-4	CASSQDLWSPNIQYF	TGCGCCAGCAGCCAAGATCTTTGGAGCCCAAACATTCAGTACTTC
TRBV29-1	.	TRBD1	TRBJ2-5	CSAGQGFKETQYF	TGCAGCGCAGGACAGGGATTCAAAGAGACCCAGTACTTC